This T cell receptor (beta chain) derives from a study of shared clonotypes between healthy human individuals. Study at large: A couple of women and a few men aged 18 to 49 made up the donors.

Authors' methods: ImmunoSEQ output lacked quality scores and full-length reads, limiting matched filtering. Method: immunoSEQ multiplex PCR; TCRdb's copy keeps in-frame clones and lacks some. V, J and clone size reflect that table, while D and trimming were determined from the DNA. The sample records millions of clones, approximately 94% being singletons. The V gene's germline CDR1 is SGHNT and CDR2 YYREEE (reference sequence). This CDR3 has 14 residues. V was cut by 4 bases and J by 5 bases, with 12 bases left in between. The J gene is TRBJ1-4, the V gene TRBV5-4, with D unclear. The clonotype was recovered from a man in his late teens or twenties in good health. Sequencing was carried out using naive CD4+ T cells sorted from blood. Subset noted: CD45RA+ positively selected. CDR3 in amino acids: CASSQEGGNEKLFF. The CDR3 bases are TGTGCCAGCAGCCAAGAGGGAGGGAATGAAAAACTGTTTTTT.